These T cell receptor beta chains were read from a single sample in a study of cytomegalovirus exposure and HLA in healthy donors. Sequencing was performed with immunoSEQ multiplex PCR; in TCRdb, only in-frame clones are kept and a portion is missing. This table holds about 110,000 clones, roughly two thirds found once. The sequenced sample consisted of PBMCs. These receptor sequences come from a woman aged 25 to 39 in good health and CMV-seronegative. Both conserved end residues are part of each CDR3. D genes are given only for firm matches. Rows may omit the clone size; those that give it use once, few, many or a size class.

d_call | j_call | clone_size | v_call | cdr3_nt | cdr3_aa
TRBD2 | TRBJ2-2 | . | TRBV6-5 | TGTGCCAGCAGTTACTCGGGGAGGGGCCGCACCGGGGAGCTGTTTTTT | CASSYSGRGRTGELFF
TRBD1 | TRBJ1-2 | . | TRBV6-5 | TGTGCCAGCAGTTCACAGGGGCGATTGGGCTATGGCTACACCTTC | CASSSQGRLGYGYTF
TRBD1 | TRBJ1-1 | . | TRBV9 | TGTGCCAGCAGCGCCGGCGGACAGGACCGGAACACTGAAGCTTTCTTT | CASSAGGQDRNTEAFF
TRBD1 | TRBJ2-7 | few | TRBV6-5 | TGTGCCAGCAGTTACGGGACAGGGCACTACGAGCAGTACTTC | CASSYGTGHYEQYF
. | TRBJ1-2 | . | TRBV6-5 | TGTGCCAGCAGTTACTCGGAGAGCGAATATGGCTACACCTTC | CASSYSESEYGYTF
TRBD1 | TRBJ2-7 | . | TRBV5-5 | TGTGCCAGCAGCCCCACTGGGGGGACAGGGATTTTCTACGAGCAGTACTTC | CASSPTGGTGIFYEQYF
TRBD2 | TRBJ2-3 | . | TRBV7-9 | TGTGCCAGCAGCTACACTAGCGAGACCACAGATACGCAGTATTTT | CASSYTSETTDTQYF
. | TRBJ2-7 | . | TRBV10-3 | TGTGCCATCAGTGAGAGGCAGACTGGTCCCTACGAGCAGTACTTC | CAISERQTGPYEQYF
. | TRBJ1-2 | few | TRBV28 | TGTGCCAGCAGGACAGACGGACAGATTAGCCCCTATGGCTACACCTTC | CASRTDGQISPYGYTF
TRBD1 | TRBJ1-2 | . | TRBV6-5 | TGTGCCAGCAGTTACACCGGGACAGGGGGCGCGGATGGCTACACCTTC | CASSYTGTGGADGYTF
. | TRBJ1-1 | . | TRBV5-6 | TGTGCCAGCAGCGCCCCCCAGGTAAACACTGAAGCTTTCTTT | CASSAPQVNTEAFF
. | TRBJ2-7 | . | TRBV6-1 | TGTGCCAGCAGTGAAAATGCGGGGAGCTCCTACGAGCAGTACTTC | CASSENAGSSYEQYF
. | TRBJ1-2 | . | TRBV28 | TGTGCCAGCAGTTGGGGAGCAGGCCTTAACTATGGCTACACCTTC | CASSWGAGLNYGYTF
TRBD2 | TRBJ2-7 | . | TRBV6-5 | TGTGCCAGCAGCAGACTAGCGGGAGTCTACGAGCAGTACTTC | CASSRLAGVYEQYF
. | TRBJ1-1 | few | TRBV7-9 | TGTTCCAGCAGCTTACAGGTCACTGAAGCTTTCTTT | CSSSLQVTEAFF
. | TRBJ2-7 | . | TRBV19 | TGTGCCAGTAGCCTGGCCCGGGATACCTACGAGCAGTACTTC | CASSLARDTYEQYF
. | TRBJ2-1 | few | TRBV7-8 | TGTGCCAGCATTGGGGGCGGGCCCTCCTACAATGAGCAGTTCTTC | CASIGGGPSYNEQFF
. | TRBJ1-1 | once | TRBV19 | TGTGCCAGTAGTGATACAGGGAGCGTAGCTTTCTTT | CASSDTGSVAFF
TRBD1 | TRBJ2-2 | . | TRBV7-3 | TGTGCCAGCAGCTCTAACAGGGGGTCCGGGGAGCTGTTTTTT | CASSSNRGSGELFF
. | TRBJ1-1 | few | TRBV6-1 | TGTGCCAGCAGTGAATCGGGGTCCACTGAAGCTTTCTTT | CASSESGSTEAFF
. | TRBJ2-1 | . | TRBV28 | TGTGCCAGCAGAACTCTCAGACTGATATACAATGAGCAGTTCTTC | CASRTLRLIYNEQFF
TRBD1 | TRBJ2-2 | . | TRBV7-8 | TGTGCCAGCAGCTCCTCCGGGACAGGGGGTAATACCGGGGAGCTGTTTTTT | CASSSSGTGGNTGELFF
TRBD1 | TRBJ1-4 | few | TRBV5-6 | TGTGCCAGCAGCTTTGGGGACAGAGATGAAAAACTGTTTTTT | CASSFGDRDEKLFF
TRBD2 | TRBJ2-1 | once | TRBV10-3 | TGTGCCATCAAGAACCTAGCGGGGGCATACAATGAGCAGTTCTTC | CAIKNLAGAYNEQFF
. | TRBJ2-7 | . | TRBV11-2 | TGTGCCAGCAGCCCAGGTCATGGCTCCTACGAGCAGTACTTC | CASSPGHGSYEQYF
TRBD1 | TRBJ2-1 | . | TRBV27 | TGTGCCAGCAGATGGGACAGGGCGGGTAATGAGCAGTTCTTC | CASRWDRAGNEQFF
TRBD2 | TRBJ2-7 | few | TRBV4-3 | TGCGCCAGCAGCCAAGTGGGCGGGAGCTACGAGCAGTACTTC | CASSQVGGSYEQYF
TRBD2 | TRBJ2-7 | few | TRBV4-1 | TGCGCCAGCAGCCAAGAAGGTCCCGGCCTAGCGGGGGAAACCTACGAGCAGTACTTC | CASSQEGPGLAGETYEQYF
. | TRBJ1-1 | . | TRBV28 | TGTGCCAGCAGTCCCACCGGGGTAGTTCCTGAAGCTTTCTTT | CASSPTGVVPEAFF
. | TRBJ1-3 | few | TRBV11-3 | TGTGCCAGCAGCTTAGACGGGCGTGCGGGGTCGGACACCATATATTTT | CASSLDGRAGSDTIYF
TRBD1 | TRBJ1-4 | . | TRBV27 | TGTGCCAGCAGTTTATCTCCGCTTCTCTGGGGGACAGTAGGAGAAAAACTGTTTTTT | CASSLSPLLWGTVGEKLFF
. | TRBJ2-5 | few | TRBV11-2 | TGTGCCAGCAGCCCCGTGCTAGCACGGGAGACCCAGTACTTC | CASSPVLARETQYF
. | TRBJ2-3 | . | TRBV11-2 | TGTGCCAGCAGCTTAGGGGCATACACAGATACGCAGTATTTT | CASSLGAYTDTQYF
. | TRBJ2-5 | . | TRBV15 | TGTGCCACCAGCAGAGAAGGGGGAGTGCGAACCCAAGAGACCCAGTACTTC | CATSREGGVRTQETQYF
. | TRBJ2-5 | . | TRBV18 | TGTGCCAGCTCACCCCCACTGCGCCAAGAGACCCAGTACTTC | CASSPPLRQETQYF
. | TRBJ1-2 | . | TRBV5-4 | TGTGCCAGCAGCTTAGTGATGACAGATCCCTATGGCTACACCTTC | CASSLVMTDPYGYTF
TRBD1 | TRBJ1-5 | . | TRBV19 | TGTGCCAGTAGTATAGCCCCGGGACAGGGGGCCGGTCAGCCCCAGCATTTT | CASSIAPGQGAGQPQHF
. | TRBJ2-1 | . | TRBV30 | TGTGCCTGGAGTGTAGGGACTTCTCTGTACAATGAGCAGTTCTTC | CAWSVGTSLYNEQFF
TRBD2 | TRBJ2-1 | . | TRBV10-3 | TGTGCCATCAAGGGGACTAGCGGGGGGGACTCCTACAATGAGCAGTTCTTC | CAIKGTSGGDSYNEQFF
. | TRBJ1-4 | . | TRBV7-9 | TGTGCCAGCATAGGGGGTAATGAAAAACTGTTTTTT | CASIGGNEKLFF
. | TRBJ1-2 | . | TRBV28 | TGTGCCAGCAGTTTGCCTTCTGAAGGGAAGGGAGCGAAAGGCTACACCTTC | CASSLPSEGKGAKGYTF
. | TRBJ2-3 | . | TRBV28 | TGTGCCAGCAGTCAGGTTCGAGATACGCAGTATTTT | CASSQVRDTQYF
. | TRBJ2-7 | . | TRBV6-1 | TGTGCCAGCAGCAAATCACAGGTCGACGAGCAGTACTTC | CASSKSQVDEQYF
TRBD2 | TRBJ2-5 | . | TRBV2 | TGTGCCAGCAGTGACGGCGGGAGGGCCCAGGTTGAGGAGACCCAGTACTTC | CASSDGGRAQVEETQYF
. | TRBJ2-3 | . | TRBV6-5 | TGTGCCAGCTTGAGCCACACAGATACGCAGTATTTT | CASLSHTDTQYF
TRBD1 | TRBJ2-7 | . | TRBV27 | TGTGCCAGCAGTTTCCGTGGACAGGGGGGGTCCTACGAGCAGTACTTC | CASSFRGQGGSYEQYF
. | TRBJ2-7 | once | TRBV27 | TGTGCCAGCAGCCGCACCCAGACGGTGCGGGGCGAGCAGTACTTC | CASSRTQTVRGEQYF
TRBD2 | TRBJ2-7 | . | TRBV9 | TGTGCCAGCAGCGTAGGGCCTAGCGGGAGTTACGAGCAGTACTTC | CASSVGPSGSYEQYF
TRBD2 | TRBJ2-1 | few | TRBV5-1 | TGCGCCAGCAGCTTGGTCGGGAGGAGCTCCTACAATGAGCAGTTCTTC | CASSLVGRSSYNEQFF
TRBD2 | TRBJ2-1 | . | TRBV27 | TGTGCCAGCAGTTTCCGCGGGAGGGCGAACAATGAGCAGTTCTTC | CASSFRGRANNEQFF
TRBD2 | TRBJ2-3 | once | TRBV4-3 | TGCGCCAGCAGCCTGGAATATGGGACTAGCGGCACAGATACGCAGTATTTT | CASSLEYGTSGTDTQYF
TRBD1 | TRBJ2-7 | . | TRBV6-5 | TGTGCCAGCAGTTACTCTGCGGGACAGGCGTTCTACGAGCAGTACTTC | CASSYSAGQAFYEQYF